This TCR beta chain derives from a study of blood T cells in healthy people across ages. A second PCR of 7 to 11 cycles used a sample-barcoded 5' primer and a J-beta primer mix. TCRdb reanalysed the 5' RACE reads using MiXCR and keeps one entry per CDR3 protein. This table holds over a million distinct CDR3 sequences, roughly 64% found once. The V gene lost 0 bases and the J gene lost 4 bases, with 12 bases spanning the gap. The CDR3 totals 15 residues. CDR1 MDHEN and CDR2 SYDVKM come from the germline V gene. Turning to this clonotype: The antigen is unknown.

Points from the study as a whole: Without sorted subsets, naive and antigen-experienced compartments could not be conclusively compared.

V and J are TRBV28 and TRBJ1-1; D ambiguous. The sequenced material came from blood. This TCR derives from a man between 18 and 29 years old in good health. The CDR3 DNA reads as TGTGCCAGCAGTTTATGGCGGGATTCGGGCACTGAAGCTTTCTTT. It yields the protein CASSLWRDSGTEAFF.